Each of the 32 T cell receptor beta chains below was sequenced from the same sample in a study of blood T cell repertoires in COVID-19. Profiling relied on immunoSEQ multiplex PCR, and the TCRdb table lists in-frame clones only, not all of them. The sample contains 150,000 or so clones, roughly nine tenths of which appear only once. The sample taken for sequencing was peripheral blood. The receptors were sampled from a man younger than 35 with COVID-19, enrolled during active disease.

J is TRBJ2-3 and V is TRBV7-9; 7 nucleotides align to TRBD1. This CDR3 has 16 amino acids. CDR1 and CDR2 from the germline V gene are SEHNR and FQNEAQ (reference sequence). J lost 0 bases, V lost 5 bases, and 8 bases had no gene match. CDR3 coding DNA: TGTGCCAGCAGCCCCACTAGACAGGGAAGCACAGATACGCAGTATTTT. The encoded protein is CASSPTRQGSTDTQYF.

The rearrangement uses TRBV30 and TRBJ1-1, with 9 bases aligning to TRBD1. The trim removed 2 bases at V and 3 bases at J, leaving 4 bases unmatched. This CDR3 spans 14 amino acids. The germline V gene has CDR1 GTSNPN and CDR2 SVGIG (reference sequence). The CDR3 sequence: CAWSRDREDTEAFF. In DNA form, the CDR3 reads TGTGCCTGGAGTCGGGACAGGGAGGACACTGAAGCTTTCTTT.

The genes are TRBV11-2 and TRBJ2-7; 8 bases map to TRBD1. Losses at the gene ends were 1 base for V and 3 bases for J; bases not matched to a gene: 8. Germline assignment: CDR1 SGHAT and CDR2 FQNNGV. The CDR3 runs 16 residues. CDR3: CASSLVQHRGVYEQYF. The CDR3 DNA sequence: TGTGCCAGCAGCTTAGTTCAGCACAGGGGGGTCTACGAGCAGTACTTC.

The chain uses TRBV9 and TRBJ1-1; D unresolved. Trimming shortened V by 2 bases and J by 1 base, and 6 bases separated the two germline ends. This CDR3 comprises 13 residues. Germline V gene lookup returns CDR1 SGDLS and CDR2 YYNGEE. CDR3 nucleotides: TGTGCCAGCAGCGTTACCGGGAACACTGAAGCTTTCTTT. Translation gives CASSVTGNTEAFF.

This sequence joins TRBV28 and TRBJ2-5; the D gene is possibly TRBD1 (6 bases). The CDR3 is made up of 16 amino acids. V lost 1 base and J 2 bases, leaving 14 bases between the germline ends. Germline loops: CDR1 MDHEN, CDR2 SYDVKM. CDR3 residues: CASSLSLDRAQETQYF. The DNA of the CDR3 is TGTGCCAGCAGTTTATCCCTGGACAGAGCTCAAGAGACCCAGTACTTC.

The chain recombines TRBV5-1 with TRBJ2-5, with a weak D call TRBD2 (6 bases). The CDR3 length is 16 residues. V was pared by 3 bases and J by 2 bases, with 17 bases between. CDR1 is SGHRS, CDR2 YFSETQ, per germline. CDR3 region: CASSWGTRNIQETQYF. In nucleotides, the CDR3 is TGCGCCAGCAGCTGGGGGACTCGTAACATTCAAGAGACCCAGTACTTC.

This chain joins TRBV4-3 and TRBJ2-5, with a weak D call TRBD2 (6 bases). The V end lost 0 bases, the J end lost 4 bases, and 12 bases lay between the germline ends. The germline CDR1 and CDR2 sequences are LGHNA and YSLEER. CDR3 length: 15 residues. DNA for the CDR3: TGCGCCAGCAGCCAAGAAGGACTATTCGGAGAGACCCAGTACTTC. As protein: CASSQEGLFGETQYF.

The CDR3 nucleotides read TGTGCCAGCAGTTCCCTGGACAGGGGGCTAGAGACCCAGTACTTC. It is translated as CASSSLDRGLETQYF. The chain employs TRBV28 and TRBJ2-5, with 11 bases matching TRBD1. V lost 4 bases to trimming and J lost 4 bases; unmatched junction nucleotides: 5. The CDR3 is made up of 15 amino acids. CDR1 and CDR2 from the germline V gene are MDHEN and SYDVKM.

This clone is a singleton in its sample. The CDR3 loop reads CATSPSDTDTQYF. The DNA for the CDR3 is TGTGCCACCAGTCCTAGCGACACAGATACGCAGTATTTT. This chain joins TRBV15 and TRBJ2-3; a weak D match, TRBD2 (6 bases). Germline CDR1 and CDR2: LNHNV and YYDKDF (reference sequence). Trimming removed 6 bases at V and 2 bases at J, with 9 bases between. The CDR3 runs 13 residues.

The chain couples TRBV27 to TRBJ1-6; 12 bases are a match to TRBD1. Germline assignment: CDR1 MNHEY and CDR2 SMNVEV (reference sequence). The trim removed 4 bases at V and 8 bases at J, leaving 9 bases unmatched. CDR3 length equals 17 residues. As DNA, the CDR3 is TGTGCCAGCAGTTCCGGCCGGGACAGGGGGCCGGATTCACCCCTCCACTTT. It yields the protein CASSSGRDRGPDSPLHF.

This rearrangement joins TRBV9 to TRBJ1-1; D gene unclear. The CDR3 is 12 residues long. CDR1 and CDR2 from the germline V gene are SGDLS and YYNGEE. V was cut by 4 bases and J by 1 base, with 5 bases left in between. This CDR3 reads CASSSKNTEAFF. In DNA, the CDR3 is TGTGCCAGCAGCTCAAAGAACACTGAAGCTTTCTTT.

The chain employs TRBV9 and TRBJ2-7, with D possibly being TRBD1 (5 bases). Trimming stripped 3 bases from V and 1 base from J, with 5 bases between. Per the germline V gene, CDR1 is SGDLS and CDR2 is YYNGEE. The CDR3 extends over 12 amino acids. CDR3 nucleotides: TGTGCCAGCAGCGGACAGTCCTACGAGCAGTACTTC. The encoded protein is CASSGQSYEQYF.

The chain is built from TRBV27 and TRBJ2-7, with TRBD1 identical over 8 bases. Germline-derived CDR1 and CDR2 are MNHEY and SMNVEV (reference sequence). The CDR3 sequence is 14 residues long. The V segment lost 2 bases and the J segment 3 bases; nucleotides outside the gene matches: 3. For the CDR3, the DNA is TGTGCCAGCAGTTTAGGACAGGGAGTCTACGAGCAGTACTTC. It specifies CASSLGQGVYEQYF.

The rearrangement joins TRBV3-1 (or the pseudogene TRBV3-2) to TRBJ1-6; 8 positions match TRBD1. The length of the CDR3 is 15 residues. From germline, CDR1 is LGHDT and CDR2 YNNKEL (reference sequence). The junction had 3 bases not matched to a gene; V was cut back by 1 base and J by 7 bases. This chain's CDR3 is CASSQADRENSPLHF. In DNA form, the CDR3 reads TGTGCCAGCAGCCAAGCGGACAGGGAAAATTCACCCCTCCACTTT.

The gene calls are TRBV20-1 and TRBJ2-7; maybe TRBD1 (6 bases). The V and J ends lost 3 bases and 6 bases respectively, with 21 bases between them. Germline values: CDR1 DFQATT, CDR2 SNEGSKA (reference sequence). The CDR3 is 15 residues long. The CDR3 DNA reads as TGCAGTGCTAGTTCCCCCCAGGGGCCGATTCTCGAGCAGTACTTC. It codes for CSASSPQGPILEQYF.

The chain has TRBV6-6 and TRBJ2-1; unclear D gene. CDR3 length equals 16 residues. The germline gives CDR1 MNHNY, CDR2 SVGAGI (reference sequence). V lost 0 bases to trimming and J lost 4 bases, with 13 bases between them. The chain's CDR3 is CASSYSTLKQYNEQFF. In DNA, the CDR3 is TGTGCCAGCAGTTACTCGACGCTAAAACAGTACAATGAGCAGTTCTTC.

The genes are TRBV9 and TRBJ2-2; TRBD2 agrees at 10 bases. In germline, CDR1 is SGDLS, CDR2 YYNGEE. There are 18 residues in the CDR3. J lost 0 bases, V lost 0 bases, and 5 bases had no gene match. In DNA form, the CDR3 reads TGTGCCAGCAGCGTAGCAGTGGGACTAGCGACGAACACCGGGGAGCTGTTTTTT. Protein: CASSVAVGLATNTGELFF.

The chain is built from TRBV5-1 and TRBJ2-7; 11 bases are a match to TRBD2. The V and J ends lost 2 bases and 2 bases, in that order; junction bases with no gene match: 6. The CDR3 spans 16 residues. The germline CDR1 and CDR2 sequences are SGHRS and YFSETQ. CDR3 in DNA: TGCGCCAGCAGCTTCTTACTAGCGGGAGTCCCCTACGAGCAGTACTTC. This gives the protein CASSFLLAGVPYEQYF.

The chain joins TRBV2 to TRBJ1-5, with D hard to call. The germline V gene encodes CDR1 SNHLY and CDR2 FYNNEI. The CDR3 extends over 15 amino acids. Trimming left V 8 bases short and J 3 bases short, with 17 bases between. The CDR3 region is CASSNQRQINQPQHF. The CDR3 coding sequence is TGTGCCAGCTCTAACCAGCGGCAGATCAATCAGCCCCAGCATTTT.

A single count supports this clone. This rearrangement joins TRBV7-2 to TRBJ2-3; 10 positions agree with TRBD1. The CDR3 contains 19 residues. CDR1 and CDR2 from the germline V gene are SGHTA and FQGNSA. V trimming: 4 bases; J trimming: 0 bases; junction bases outside the gene matches: 13. In DNA form, the CDR3 reads TGTGCCAGCAGCTCCCGGTGGGGGACAGGGGTTTCTAGCACAGATACGCAGTATTTT. Translation: CASSSRWGTGVSSTDTQYF. The entire variable domain, with the rest obtained from reference TRBV7-2 and TRBJ2-3, is as follows: GAGVSQSPSNKVTEKGKDVELRCDPISGHTALYWYRQSLGQGLEFLIYFQGNSAPDKSGLPSDRFSAERTGGSVSTLTIQRTQQEDSAVYLCASSSRWGTGVSSTDTQYFGPGTRLTVL.

This chain links TRBV19 with TRBJ1-2; D may be TRBD1 (6 bases). The CDR3 totals 14 residues. Germline V gives CDR1 LNHDA, CDR2 SQIVND (reference sequence). Trimming stripped 7 bases from V and 2 bases from J, with 14 bases between. The CDR3, as DNA: TGTGCCAGTACATGGGGGCGGAAAAACTATGGCTACACCTTC. It specifies CASTWGRKNYGYTF.

The chain uses TRBV27 and TRBJ2-5; 10 nucleotides match TRBD2. Trimming took 0 bases from V and 2 from J; bases not matched to a gene: 9. Germline V gene data show CDR1 as MNHEY and CDR2 as SMNVEV (reference sequence). The CDR3 contains 18 residues. DNA for the CDR3: TGTGCCAGCAGTTTATCTGGACTAGCGGCCTTTGTTCAAGAGACCCAGTACTTC. It translates to CASSLSGLAAFVQETQYF.

The chain carries TRBV2 and TRBJ1-3, with 7 bases aligning to TRBD1. CDR3 length: 21 residues. Germline V lookup: CDR1 SNHLY, CDR2 FYNNEI. The trim removed 6 bases at V and 3 bases at J, leaving 26 bases unmatched. This CDR3 reads CASRGRGTTGQRVPFGNTIYF. DNA of the CDR3: TGTGCCAGCAGGGGACGGGGAACCACGGGACAGCGCGTGCCCTTTGGAAACACCATATATTTT.

This chain uses TRBV4-2 with TRBJ2-1, with D possibly matching TRBD2 (5 bases). V was clipped by 0 bases and J by 5 bases, with 11 bases between them. Looked up from germline, CDR1 is LGHNA and CDR2 is YNFKEQ. This CDR3 contains 15 residues. CDR3 coding DNA: TGTGCCAGCAGCCAAGACAATAGCGTTAACAATGAGCAGTTCTTC. Translated: CASSQDNSVNNEQFF.

The chain links TRBV13 to TRBJ2-7, with a weak D call TRBD2 (5 bases). This CDR3 comprises 13 residues. CDR1 and CDR2 from the germline V gene are PRHDT and FYEKMQ (reference sequence). V was clipped by 3 bases and J by 6 bases, with 12 bases between them. The CDR3 reads CASSFGRSGEQYF. The CDR3 coding sequence is TGTGCCAGCAGCTTTGGGAGATCGGGCGAGCAGTACTTC. The whole variable domain, filled in from reference TRBV13 and TRBJ2-7, reads AAGVIQSPRHLIKEKRETATLKCYPIPRHDTVYWYQQGPGQDPQFLISFYEKMQSDKGSIPDRFSAQQFSDYHSELNMSSLELGDSALYFCASSFGRSGEQYFGPGTRLTVT.

This chain connects TRBV7-9 to TRBJ2-1, with 8 bases aligning to TRBD2. The CDR3 loop spans 14 amino acids. V gave up 5 bases and J gave up 9 bases; unmatched junction bases: 9. Germline loops: CDR1 SEHNR, CDR2 FQNEAQ (reference sequence). CDR3 DNA sequence: TGTGCCAGCAGCCCCTCGGGACTAGTGGTTGAGCAGTTCTTC. This codes for CASSPSGLVVEQFF.

This clone was observed a single time. The chain has TRBV7-2 and TRBJ1-2; the match to TRBD1 covers 8 bases. The CDR3 runs 13 residues. The junction had 4 bases not matched to a gene; V was cut back by 3 bases and J by 7 bases. Germline values: CDR1 SGHTA, CDR2 FQGNSA. The DNA of the CDR3 is TGTGCCAGCAGCTTGGACAGGGTGGGTGGCTACACCTTC. This codes for CASSLDRVGGYTF.

This rearrangement joins TRBV28 to TRBJ1-1; possible D gene TRBD1, 6 bases. The CDR3 covers 14 residues. V shed 5 bases and J shed 3 bases, with 13 bases lying between them. Looked up from germline, CDR1 is MDHEN and CDR2 is SYDVKM. In nucleotides, the CDR3 is TGTGCCAGCAGTCTAGGGGGTTTCGACACTGAAGCTTTCTTT. This sequence encodes CASSLGGFDTEAFF.

Concerning this clone: The sample holds other DNA sequences that translate to the same CDR3. The J gene is TRBJ2-1, the V gene TRBV11-3, with a weak D call TRBD2 (5 bases). The V end was cut by 1 base, the J end by 9 bases, with 10 bases between. CDR1 and CDR2 (germline): SGHNT, YENEEA. The CDR3 runs 13 residues. DNA of the CDR3: TGTGCCAGCAGCTTAGTCCTAGCCGGTGAGCAGTTCTTC. Protein product: CASSLVLAGEQFF.

As concerns this clone: An end of the junction differs from the germline gene, which may be a read error. In the same sample, other DNA sequences code for this CDR3. The J gene is TRBJ1-6, the V gene TRBV28; no clear D gene. The CDR3 is 11 residues long. Germline V gene data show CDR1 as MDHEN and CDR2 as SYDVKM. CDR3 sequence reads: CASSTHPPLHF. For the CDR3, the DNA is TGTGCCAGCTCAACTCACCCACCTCTCCACTTT.

The rearrangement uses TRBV19 and TRBJ2-3; 7 bases match TRBD1. V dropped 2 bases and J dropped 4; count of bases not matched to a gene: 15. Germline-derived CDR1 and CDR2 are LNHDA and SQIVND (reference sequence). The CDR3 totals 18 residues. The CDR3 reads CASSIKFWGQTGADTQYF. As DNA, the CDR3 is TGTGCCAGTAGTATAAAGTTTTGGGGACAGACCGGGGCAGATACGCAGTATTTT.

CDR3 DNA: TGTGCCACCAGCAGAGACCGACTAGCGAGCACAGATACGCAGTATTTT. This codes for CATSRDRLASTDTQYF. The J gene is TRBJ2-3, the V gene TRBV15; TRBD2 aligns across 8 bases. Germline lookup yields CDR1 LNHNV and CDR2 YYDKDF (reference sequence). The CDR3 is 16 amino acids. J lost 0 bases, V lost 0 bases, and 2 bases had no gene match.